Given below is one T cell receptor (beta chain) in context. The target antigen is unknown. The data are from a study of identical twins. Study results and limitations: Carriage of fewer insertions was seen in abundant cord blood beta clonotypes, whereas memory repertoires showed none. Modelling underestimated the level of out-of-frame TCR alpha sharing observed in monozygotic twins. Twin pairs had excess sharing that was weaker in beta out-of-frame sequences. Twin-shared out-of-frame alpha sequences were enriched for low generation probability.

In TCRdb, the 5' RACE reads were re-called with MiXCR into one record per CDR3 protein. The sample lists 250,000 or so distinct CDR3 sequences; about 7% were seen once. Germline CDR1 is SGHDN and CDR2 is FVKESK. The ends lost 1 base at V and 4 bases at J; junction bases unmatched: 7. CDR3 length equals 16 residues. These sequences were also reported in another study, on yellow fever vaccine responses in identical twins.

The receptor's source is a woman aged 18-29 years in good health. The rearrangement uses TRBV14 and TRBJ2-5, with TRBD1 identical over 9 bases. Specimen: memory (CD45RO+) T cells sorted from blood. Written as DNA, the CDR3 is TGTGCCAGCAGCCAAGGGTCTTTGACAGGGGGAGAGACCCAGTACTTC. Protein sequence: CASSQGSLTGGETQYF.